A single sample gave rise to the 30 T cell receptor beta chains below, sequenced in a study of memory CD4+ T cells and cytomegalovirus serostatus. The sort gate was single viable CD3+CD4+CD8-CD45RO+ cells for memory CD4+ T cells. Repertoires were generated with immunoSEQ multiplex PCR, while TCRdb's copy carries only in-frame clones and drops some. The sample yields about 53,000 clones, around 80% seen once. Material: memory CD4+ T cells from blood. The receptors stem from an adult in good health and CMV-seronegative.

V and J are TRBV15 and TRBJ2-2; a weak D match, TRBD1 (6 bases). The germline CDR1 and CDR2 sequences are LNHNV and YYDKDF (reference sequence). V was clipped by 3 bases and J by 3 bases, with 8 bases between them. The CDR3 contains 14 residues. CDR3 nucleotide sequence: TGTGCCACCAGCAGCGGGACATACACCGGGGAGCTGTTTTTT. Translated, it gives CATSSGTYTGELFF.

The genes are TRBV4-3 and TRBJ1-2; D is ambiguous. The ends were cut back, 1 base at V and 0 bases at J, with 6 bases in the middle. Germline CDR1 is LGHNA and CDR2 is YSLEER. The CDR3 sequence is 14 residues long. The DNA of the CDR3 is TGCGCCAGCAGCCAAGGGGCGACTAACTATGGCTACACCTTC. Amino acids: CASSQGATNYGYTF.

This chain joins TRBV6-5 and TRBJ1-5; D possibly corresponds to TRBD1 (6 bases). The CDR3 totals 15 residues. V was trimmed by 0 bases and J by 3 bases, leaving 9 bases between them. Per the germline V gene, CDR1 is MNHEY and CDR2 is SVGAGI. CDR3 loop: CASSYSQGHNQPQHF. The CDR3 nucleotides read TGTGCCAGCAGTTACTCACAGGGCCACAATCAGCCCCAGCATTTT.

The gene calls are TRBV28 and TRBJ2-3; 7 nucleotides align to TRBD2. The trim removed 3 bases at V and 6 bases at J, leaving 9 bases unmatched. The V gene's germline CDR1 is MDHEN and CDR2 SYDVKM. The CDR3 runs 15 residues. The CDR3 DNA follows: TGTGCCAGCAGTTTTAAACTCCGGGGAGGGGATACGCAGTATTTT. Its protein product is CASSFKLRGGDTQYF.

The chain combines TRBV18 with TRBJ2-7; 9 positions match TRBD1. Germline V gene sequence: CDR1 KGHSH, CDR2 LQKENI. CDR3 size: 15 residues. With 0 bases clipped from V and 7 bases from J, the junction kept 7 bases outside the gene matches. This CDR3 is CASSPPGTGRGEQYF. In DNA, the CDR3 is TGTGCCAGCTCACCACCCGGGACAGGGAGGGGTGAGCAGTACTTC.

The chain employs TRBV29-1 and TRBJ2-1; 7 bases line up with TRBD1. This CDR3 is 12 amino acids long. Germline V gene sequence: CDR1 SQVTM, CDR2 ANQGSEA. Trimming at V came to 7 bases and at J to 5 bases, leaving 5 bases not matched to a gene. The CDR3 loop is CSGGQTNNEQFF. As DNA, the CDR3 is TGCAGCGGGGGACAGACTAACAATGAGCAGTTCTTC.

The V gene is TRBV2, the J gene TRBJ2-7; 8 nucleotides line up with TRBD1. CDR3 size: 14 residues. The V segment lost 7 bases and the J segment 2 bases; nucleotides outside the gene matches: 7. Germline CDR1 SNHLY, CDR2 FYNNEI. The CDR3 spells CASNGDRRTYEQYF. The CDR3 DNA sequence: TGTGCCAGCAATGGGGACAGGAGAACCTACGAGCAGTACTTC.

This rearrangement joins TRBV6-1 to TRBJ1-1; D might be TRBD1 (6 bases). Germline CDR1 MNHNS, CDR2 SASEGT. This CDR3 contains 13 residues. The V and J ends lost 6 bases and 0 bases respectively, with 8 bases between them. The CDR3 nucleotides read TGTGCCAGCAGGGCAGGGGTGAACACTGAAGCTTTCTTT. Its protein is CASRAGVNTEAFF.

The gene calls are TRBV19 and TRBJ2-1; a possible D gene is TRBD2 (5 bases). The CDR3 runs 13 residues. V was pared by 6 bases and J by 5 bases, with 11 bases between. CDR1 is LNHDA, CDR2 SQIVND, per germline (reference sequence). The CDR3 region is CASRNRGNNEQFF. As DNA, the CDR3 is TGTGCCAGTAGAAACCGGGGTAACAATGAGCAGTTCTTC.

This clone showed up just once. The chain couples TRBV5-1 to TRBJ2-3, with 7 bases matching TRBD2. The germline V gene encodes CDR1 SGHRS and CDR2 YFSETQ. The CDR3 spans 15 residues. V shed 2 bases and J 4 bases; nucleotides not matched to a gene: 7. In DNA, the CDR3 is TGCGCCAGCAGCTTCGGCGGGAGAGACGCAGATACGCAGTATTTT. It yields the protein CASSFGGRDADTQYF. Complete variable domain (other parts from reference TRBV5-1 and TRBJ2-3): KAGVTQTPRYLIKTRGQQVTLSCSPISGHRSVSWYQQTPGQGLQFLFEYFSETQRNKGNFPGRFSGRQFSNSRSEMNVSTLELGDSALYLCASSFGGRDADTQYFGPGTRLTVL.

This chain links TRBV6-5 with TRBJ2-7; D not resolved. The CDR3 runs 13 residues. V was clipped by 8 bases and J by 0 bases, with 11 bases between them. The germline V gene encodes CDR1 MNHEY and CDR2 SVGAGI. In DNA form, the CDR3 reads TGTGCCAGCGGTGACTGGAACTCCTACGAGCAGTACTTC. This sequence encodes CASGDWNSYEQYF.

This clone was recorded only once. The J gene is TRBJ1-2, the V gene TRBV5-1, with D unclear. CDR3 size: 15 residues. Germline V lookup: CDR1 SGHRS, CDR2 YFSETQ. V shed 0 bases and J shed 6 bases, with 15 bases lying between them. The CDR3 nucleotides are TGCGCCAGCAGCTTGGTAGGTGAAGGATGGGATGGCTACACCTTC. As protein: CASSLVGEGWDGYTF.

The genes are TRBV7-2 and TRBJ2-1; 9 nucleotides match TRBD1. J lost 1 base, V lost 5 bases, and 3 bases had no gene match. Germline CDR1 SGHTA, CDR2 FQGNSA. This CDR3 spans 15 amino acids. The CDR3 DNA reads TGTGCCAGCAGCCCGGACAGGGGTTCCTACAATGAGCAGTTCTTC. Protein sequence: CASSPDRGSYNEQFF.

The rearrangement joins TRBV29-1 to TRBJ1-5; 9 nucleotides match TRBD1. CDR1 and CDR2 from the germline V gene are SQVTM and ANQGSEA. The CDR3 extends over 13 amino acids. Trimming took 5 bases from V and 3 from J; bases not matched to a gene: 2. This CDR3 reads CSVRDRVNQPQHF. CDR3 bases: TGCAGCGTTCGGGACAGGGTCAATCAGCCCCAGCATTTT.

On this clone itself: Its ends do not fully match the called genes, so a read error is possible. The same CDR3 is also encoded by other DNA sequences in this sample. The chain joins TRBV7-7 to TRBJ1-1; tentatively, D is TRBD1 (5 bases). The CDR3 is made up of 13 amino acids. Germline V gene sequence: CDR1 SSHAT, CDR2 FNYEAQ (reference sequence). CDR3 in DNA: TGTGCTAGCAGCTTAGGGGAGAACACTGAAGCTTTCTTT. This codes for CASSLGENTEAFF.

V and J are TRBV7-9 and TRBJ2-2; 10 positions match TRBD2. The J segment lost 1 base and the V segment lost 6 bases, leaving 2 bases of the junction unmatched. The CDR3 extends over 15 amino acids. From germline, CDR1 is SEHNR and CDR2 FQNEAQ (reference sequence). The DNA for the CDR3 is TGTGCCAGCAGTTGGACTAGCGGGAACACCGGGGAGCTGTTTTTT. Translating it yields CASSWTSGNTGELFF. Using reference TRBV7-9 and TRBJ2-2 for the parts outside the CDR3, the full variable domain is DTGVSQNPRHKITKRGQNVTFRCDPISEHNRLYWYRQTLGQGPEFLTYFQNEAQLEKSRLLSDRFSAERPKGSFSTLEIQRTEQGDSAMYLCASSWTSGNTGELFFGEGSRLTVL.

This chain links TRBV2 with TRBJ1-2, with TRBD1 identical over 9 bases. The V and J ends lost 6 bases and 8 bases, in that order; junction bases with no gene match: 7. From germline, CDR1 is SNHLY and CDR2 FYNNEI. The CDR3 is made up of 13 amino acids. CDR3 coding DNA: TGTGCCAGCAGGTATTCACAGGGGGCCGGCTACACCTTC. As protein: CASRYSQGAGYTF.

This clone was counted a single time. The gene calls are TRBV10-1 and TRBJ1-3; D is undetermined. V was pared by 4 bases and J by 4 bases, with 11 bases between. Per germline, CDR1 WNHNN and CDR2 SYGVQD (reference sequence). The CDR3 length is 14 residues. This CDR3 is CASSGSVSGNTIYF. CDR3 nucleotide sequence: TGCGCCAGCAGTGGAAGCGTCTCAGGAAACACCATATATTTT.

The chain is built from TRBV5-1 and TRBJ2-5, with TRBD2 identical over 10 bases. Germline V gene lookup returns CDR1 SGHRS and CDR2 YFSETQ. The CDR3 length is 15 residues. Losses at the gene ends were 1 base for V and 2 bases for J; bases not matched to a gene: 2. The CDR3 DNA reads as TGCGCCAGCAGCTTGACTAGCGGGACGCAAGAGACCCAGTACTTC. This codes for CASSLTSGTQETQYF.

In this sample, this clone turned up once. The genes are TRBV10-3 and TRBJ2-5, with TRBD2 as a possible D gene (8 bases). V gave up 2 bases and J gave up 7 bases, with 20 bases separating them. This CDR3 is 16 amino acids long. Germline V gene sequence: CDR1 ENHRY, CDR2 SYGVKD. Here the CDR3 reads CAISEAAGVQGGTQYF. In DNA, the CDR3 is TGTGCCATCAGTGAGGCAGCGGGAGTCCAGGGGGGGACCCAGTACTTC.

The rearrangement uses TRBV4-2 and TRBJ2-1; possibly TRBD2 for D (5 bases). V was shortened by 3 bases and J by 0 bases, with 18 bases between the two germline ends. The germline CDR1 and CDR2 sequences are LGHNA and YNFKEQ. The length of the CDR3 is 18 residues. CDR3 sequence: CASSQALSAGDSYNEQFF. CDR3 bases: TGTGCCAGCAGCCAGGCCCTTTCCGCGGGTGACTCCTACAATGAGCAGTTCTTC.

V usage is TRBV6-1 and J usage is TRBJ1-5; TRBD1 matches at 7 bases. From germline, CDR1 is MNHNS and CDR2 SASEGT. The CDR3 is 14 residues long. Losses at the gene ends were 5 bases for V and 7 bases for J; bases not matched to a gene: 8. CDR3 nucleotides: TGTGCCAGCAGTTGGACAGGCGAGGGGCAGCCCCAGCATTTT. As protein: CASSWTGEGQPQHF.

This chain connects TRBV5-5 to TRBJ2-3, with D tentatively TRBD2 (6 bases). The V and J ends lost 0 bases and 3 bases respectively, with 14 bases between them. CDR1 is SGHKS, CDR2 YYEKEE, per germline (reference sequence). The CDR3 spans 16 residues. The CDR3 nucleotides are TGTGCCAGCAGCTTGGGCCTCCGGGGGACGACAGATACGCAGTATTTT. Its translation is CASSLGLRGTTDTQYF.

V usage is TRBV27 and J usage is TRBJ2-1, with 9 bases fitting TRBD2. Germline V gene data show CDR1 as MNHEY and CDR2 as SMNVEV (reference sequence). The CDR3 has 13 residues. The CDR3 reads CASSGRNNNEQFF. As DNA, the CDR3 is TGTGCAAGTAGCGGGAGAAACAACAATGAGCAGTTCTTC.

This chain uses TRBV11-3 with TRBJ2-1, with D tentatively TRBD1 or TRBD2 (6 bases each). V lost 8 bases, J lost 10 bases, and 24 bases lay in between. Germline V gives CDR1 SGHNT, CDR2 YENEEA. The CDR3 totals 15 residues. The CDR3 reads CASGGGGGSTGEQFF. The CDR3 region has the DNA TGTGCCAGCGGGGGCGGAGGGGGTAGTACTGGGGAGCAGTTCTTC.

The chain is built from TRBV6-1 and TRBJ2-1; no reliable D call. The germline V gene encodes CDR1 MNHNS and CDR2 SASEGT. This CDR3 spans 16 amino acids. V gave up 4 bases and J gave up 7 bases, with 20 bases separating them. CDR3 DNA sequence: TGTGCCAGCAGTGGCGCGGACGCAAAAGGGTTTAATGAGCAGTTCTTC. It specifies CASSGADAKGFNEQFF.

The chain links TRBV4-3 to TRBJ2-7, with D possibly being TRBD1 (6 bases). Germline V lookup: CDR1 LGHNA, CDR2 YSLEER. V gave up 1 base and J gave up 7 bases, with 11 bases separating them. This CDR3 spans 13 amino acids. This CDR3 reads CASSQGTVREQYF. The CDR3 DNA reads TGCGCCAGCAGCCAAGGGACAGTTCGGGAGCAGTACTTC.

This sequence joins TRBV28 and TRBJ2-7; D is possibly TRBD1 (6 bases). This CDR3 region has 13 residues. In germline, CDR1 is MDHEN, CDR2 SYDVKM. V was shortened by 7 bases and J by 3 bases, with 13 bases between the two germline ends. CDR3 in DNA: TGTGCCAGCAAGAAGGGACAAGTCTACGAGCAGTACTTC. This codes for CASKKGQVYEQYF.

This rearrangement joins TRBV7-9 to TRBJ2-3; D is unresolved. With 2 bases removed from V and 2 bases from J, the gap between germline ends came to 8 bases. The CDR3 has 14 amino acids. Germline V lookup: CDR1 SEHNR, CDR2 FQNEAQ (reference sequence). The CDR3 protein is CASSLFGLTDTQYF. The CDR3 DNA follows: TGTGCCAGCAGCTTATTCGGGCTCACAGATACGCAGTATTTT.

This clone has a handful of counts. This chain links TRBV2 with TRBJ2-2, with no clear D. This CDR3 contains 14 residues. The germline V gene has CDR1 SNHLY and CDR2 FYNNEI. The germline V and J ends were trimmed by 3 bases and 1 base, with 6 bases remaining between them. The CDR3 coding sequence is TGTGCCAGCAGTGATCCTGTGAACACCGGGGAGCTGTTTTTT. Translated: CASSDPVNTGELFF.